The 17 T cell receptor beta chains in this list originate from one sample, sequenced in a study of T cells after posttransplantation cyclophosphamide. The assay was immunoSEQ multiplex PCR, and TCRdb's table has in-frame clones only and misses some. In the table there are around 23,000 clones, nearly 99% of which are singletons. Sequencing was performed on naive CD8+ T cells sorted from PBMCs. The receptors were sampled from a man aged 40-49 years in good health, CMV-negative, and a related stem cell transplant donor.

The rearrangement uses TRBV19 and TRBJ2-7, with 7 bases matching TRBD1. CDR3 length: 15 amino acids. The ends lost 7 bases at V and 4 bases at J; junction bases unmatched: 13. Germline CDR1 and CDR2: LNHDA and SQIVND (reference sequence). DNA of the CDR3: TGTGCCAGTAATACGTCCGACAGGGTAATATACGAGCAGTACTTC. Its protein is CASNTSDRVIYEQYF.

This chain uses TRBV11-2 with TRBJ2-1, with a possible D match to TRBD2 (5 bases). CDR1 is SGHAT and CDR2 is FQNNGV in the germline V gene. Trimming took off 2 bases at V and 6 bases at J, with 8 bases between the two ends. This CDR3 has 13 amino acids. The CDR3 region has the DNA TGTGCCAGCAGCTTAACTAGGAGCAATGAGCAGTTCTTC. Encoded protein: CASSLTRSNEQFF.

The rearrangement joins TRBV19 to TRBJ1-5; 8 bases fit TRBD1. The J segment lost 5 bases and the V segment lost 5 bases, leaving 5 bases of the junction unmatched. The germline gives CDR1 LNHDA, CDR2 SQIVND (reference sequence). The CDR3 is 14 residues long. In nucleotides, the CDR3 is TGTGCCAGTAGTGCATGGACAGGGTATCAGCCCCAGCATTTT. This codes for CASSAWTGYQPQHF.

The rearrangement links TRBV28 to TRBJ2-3; possibly TRBD2 for D (5 bases). CDR1 and CDR2 (germline): MDHEN, SYDVKM. V shed 2 bases and J shed 1 base, with 13 bases lying between them. The CDR3 is 16 residues long. The CDR3 DNA sequence: TGTGCCAGCAGTTTAGTTGAGGGAACCCGCACAGATACGCAGTATTTT. Its translation is CASSLVEGTRTDTQYF.

The CDR3 loop reads CASTTTGNSNQPQHF. The CDR3 DNA reads TGTGCCAGCACCACGACAGGGAATAGCAATCAGCCCCAGCATTTT. The chain links TRBV28 to TRBJ1-5; 7 bases agree with TRBD1. This CDR3 has 15 amino acids. Trimming at V came to 7 bases and at J to 0 bases, leaving 6 bases not matched to a gene. Germline-derived CDR1 and CDR2 are MDHEN and SYDVKM.

The chain employs TRBV9 and TRBJ2-1, with 8 positions matching TRBD2. CDR1 is SGDLS, CDR2 YYNGEE, per germline. This CDR3 contains 16 residues. Trimming removed 0 bases from V and 3 bases from J; junction bases left unmatched: 5. CDR3 DNA: TGTGCCAGCAGCGTAGAACTAGCGGAGTACTACAATGAGCAGTTCTTC. Translating gives CASSVELAEYYNEQFF.

This chain connects TRBV7-9 to TRBJ2-3, with 14 bases aligning to TRBD2. CDR1 SEHNR and CDR2 FQNEAQ come from the germline V gene (reference sequence). The CDR3 length is 16 residues. The trim removed 5 bases at V and 4 bases at J, leaving 5 bases unmatched. CDR3 residues: CASSMGLAGVADTQYF. CDR3 sequence (DNA): TGTGCCAGCAGCATGGGACTAGCGGGAGTGGCAGATACGCAGTATTTT. Complete variable domain (other parts from reference TRBV7-9 and TRBJ2-3): DTGVSQNPRHKITKRGQNVTFRCDPISEHNRLYWYRQTLGQGPEFLTYFQNEAQLEKSRLLSDRFSAERPKGSFSTLEIQRTEQGDSAMYLCASSMGLAGVADTQYFGPGTRLTVL.

This chain uses TRBV6-5 with TRBJ2-7, with 10 bases matching TRBD2. With 0 bases clipped from V and 6 bases from J, the junction kept 2 bases outside the gene matches. The CDR3 contains 14 residues. The germline CDR1 and CDR2 sequences are MNHEY and SVGAGI. The CDR3 DNA follows: TGTGCCAGCAGTTACTCGATAGCGGGAGGCGAGCAGTACTTC. It is translated as CASSYSIAGGEQYF.

The chain recombines TRBV2 with TRBJ1-1; D not certain. The V end was cut by 3 bases, the J end by 0 bases, with 8 bases between. Germline CDR1 and CDR2: SNHLY and FYNNEI. The CDR3 is made up of 14 amino acids. CDR3 loop: CASSDPGLNTEAFF. The CDR3 DNA reads as TGTGCCAGCAGTGATCCGGGTTTGAACACTGAAGCTTTCTTT.

The gene calls are TRBV2 and TRBJ2-1, with 10 positions matching TRBD2. This CDR3 spans 15 amino acids. Germline V gene sequence: CDR1 SNHLY, CDR2 FYNNEI. J gave up 3 bases and V 4 bases, and 3 bases lay outside the gene matches. CDR3 DNA sequence: TGTGCCAGCAGTGCCCTAGCGGGAGACTACAATGAGCAGTTCTTC. As protein: CASSALAGDYNEQFF.

V usage is TRBV28 and J usage is TRBJ2-5; 9 bases are a match to TRBD1. The J call may be faulty, since TRBJ2-7 better matches the DNA end. The CDR3 is 17 amino acids. Germline-derived CDR1 and CDR2 are MDHEN and SYDVKM. CDR3 residues: CASSLRSGTGLPYEQYF. CDR3 sequence (DNA): TGTGCCAGCAGTTTACGTTCCGGGACAGGGTTACCCTACGAGCAGTACTTC.

The chain couples TRBV27 to TRBJ1-2; maybe TRBD1 (6 bases). Germline assignment: CDR1 MNHEY and CDR2 SMNVEV (reference sequence). This CDR3 has 13 amino acids. With 2 bases removed from V and 6 bases from J, the gap between germline ends came to 10 bases. CDR3 bases: TGTGCCAGCAGTTTAAACAGGGTTCATGGCTACACCTTC. Translating it yields CASSLNRVHGYTF.

This clone was observed once. V and J are TRBV6-6 and TRBJ2-1; TRBD2 matches 12 bases. CDR1 MNHNY and CDR2 SVGAGI come from the germline V gene (reference sequence). The CDR3 is 15 residues long. Trimming took 1 base from V and 7 from J; bases not matched to a gene: 2. The CDR3 loop reads CASSYFGTSGNEQFF. CDR3 coding DNA: TGTGCCAGCAGTTACTTCGGGACTAGCGGGAATGAGCAGTTCTTC.

The rearrangement links TRBV19 to TRBJ2-7, with 7 bases that match TRBD1. The CDR3 totals 15 residues. Germline V gives CDR1 LNHDA, CDR2 SQIVND (reference sequence). V shed 0 bases and J 3 bases; nucleotides not matched to a gene: 5. The CDR3 sequence: CASSIDGDSYYEQYF. For the CDR3, the DNA is TGTGCCAGTAGTATAGACGGGGACAGCTACTACGAGCAGTACTTC. Complete variable domain (other parts from reference TRBV19 and TRBJ2-7): DGGITQSPKYLFRKEGQNVTLSCEQNLNHDAMYWYRQDPGQGLRLIYYSQIVNDFQKGDIAEGYSVSREKKESFPLTVTSAQKNPTAFYLCASSIDGDSYYEQYFGPGTRLTVT.

CDR3 protein: CASNRRRTVKGQGQNTEAFF. The DNA for the CDR3 is TGCGCCAGCAATCGCCGAAGAACCGTAAAGGGACAGGGGCAGAACACTGAAGCTTTCTTT. This chain connects TRBV23-1 to TRBJ1-1; 10 nucleotides agree with TRBD1. TRBV23-1 is an ORF, and what it does is uncertain. The length of the CDR3 is 20 residues. V shed 7 bases and J 1 base; nucleotides not matched to a gene: 21.

The chain is built from TRBV28 and TRBJ2-1, with 9 positions matching TRBD2. V dropped 2 bases and J dropped 3; count of bases not matched to a gene: 5. The CDR3 sequence is 16 residues long. CDR1 and CDR2 (germline): MDHEN, SYDVKM. In DNA, the CDR3 is TGTGCCAGCAGTTTACCTAGCGGGATTCTCTACAATGAGCAGTTCTTC. It translates to CASSLPSGILYNEQFF.

The chain couples TRBV30 to TRBJ1-4; weak D call: TRBD1 (5 bases). Germline V lookup: CDR1 GTSNPN, CDR2 SVGIG (reference sequence). This CDR3 has 12 amino acids. The V end was cut by 8 bases, the J end by 5 bases, with 12 bases between. CDR3 nucleotide sequence: TGTGCCGGGGCGGGACTCAATGAAAAACTGTTTTTT. Its translation: CAGAGLNEKLFF.